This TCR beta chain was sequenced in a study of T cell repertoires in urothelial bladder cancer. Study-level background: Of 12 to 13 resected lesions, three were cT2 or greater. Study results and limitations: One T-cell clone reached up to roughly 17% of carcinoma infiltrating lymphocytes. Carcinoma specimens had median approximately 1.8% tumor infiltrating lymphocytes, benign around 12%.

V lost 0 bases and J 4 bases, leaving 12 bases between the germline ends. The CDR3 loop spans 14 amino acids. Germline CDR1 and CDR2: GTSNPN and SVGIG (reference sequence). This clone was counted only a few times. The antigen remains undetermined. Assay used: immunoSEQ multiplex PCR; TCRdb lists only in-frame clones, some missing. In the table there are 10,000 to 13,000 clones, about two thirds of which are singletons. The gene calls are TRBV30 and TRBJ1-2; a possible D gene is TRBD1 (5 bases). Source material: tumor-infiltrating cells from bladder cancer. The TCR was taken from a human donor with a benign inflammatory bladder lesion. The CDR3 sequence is CAWSVLGVTYGYTF. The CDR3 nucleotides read TGTGCCTGGAGTGTACTAGGGGTCACCTATGGCTACACCTTC. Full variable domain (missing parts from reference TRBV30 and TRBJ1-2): SQTIHQWPATLVQPVGSPLSLECTVEGTSNPNLYWYRQAAGRGLQLLFYSVGIGQISSEVPQNLSASRPQDRQFILSSKKLLLSDSGFYLCAWSVLGVTYGYTFGSGTRLTVV.